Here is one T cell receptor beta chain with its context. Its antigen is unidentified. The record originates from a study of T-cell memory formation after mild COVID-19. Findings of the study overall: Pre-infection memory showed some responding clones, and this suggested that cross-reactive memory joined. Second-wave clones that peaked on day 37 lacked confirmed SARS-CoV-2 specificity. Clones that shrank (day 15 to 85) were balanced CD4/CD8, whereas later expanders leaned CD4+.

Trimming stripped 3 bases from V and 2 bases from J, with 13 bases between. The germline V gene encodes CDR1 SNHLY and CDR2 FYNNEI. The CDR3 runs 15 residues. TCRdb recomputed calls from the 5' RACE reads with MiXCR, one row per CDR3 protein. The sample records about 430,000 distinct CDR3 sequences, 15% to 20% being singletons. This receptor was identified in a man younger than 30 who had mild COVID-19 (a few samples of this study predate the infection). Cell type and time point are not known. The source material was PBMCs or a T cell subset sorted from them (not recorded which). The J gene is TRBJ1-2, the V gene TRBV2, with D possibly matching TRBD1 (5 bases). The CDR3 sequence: CASSDPPGTNYGYTF. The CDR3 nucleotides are TGTGCCAGCAGTGACCCCCCAGGGACCAACTATGGCTACACCTTC.